This TCR beta chain emerged from a study of T cell responses to AZD1222 COVID-19 vaccine. Findings of the study overall: Nearly half of spike-specific TCRs reportedly target unmutated variant regions.

Some clones are missing from TCRdb's copy, which holds only in-frame ones; the method was immunoSEQ multiplex PCR. The sample contains approximately 160,000 clones, 75% to 95% of which appear only once. As to this clone: The target antigen is unknown.

Germline V gene sequence: CDR1 SGHTA, CDR2 FQGTGA. Trimming cost V 6 bases and J 1 base; bases outside gene matches: 10. The CDR3 is 16 amino acids. The sample here was peripheral blood, taken on day 0 of AZD1222 vaccination. The source of this sequence is an adult in good health. The genes are TRBV7-3 and TRBJ2-7, with 9 bases that match TRBD2. CDR3 sequence: CASRVTASGASYEQYF. The CDR3 region has the DNA TGTGCCAGCAGGGTCACTGCTAGCGGGGCTTCCTACGAGCAGTACTTC.